A single T cell receptor (beta chain) is shown here with its context. Its specificity is not known. The V gene's germline CDR1 is SGDLS and CDR2 YYNGEE. Trimming removed 2 bases from V and 4 bases from J, with 16 bases in between. The CDR3 extends over 15 amino acids. The entry originates in a study of immune cell composition in non-small cell lung cancer. TCRdb keeps only in-frame clones here, not all; method: immunoSEQ multiplex PCR. The sample lists roughly 16,000 clones, 75% to 85% occurring once. Whole-study findings and limits: Tumour TCR-beta clonality showed no significant link to smoking pack-years.

Normal lung sampling was at least 3 cm from the tumour, as distant as possible. These data were also filed under a second study, of CD4 T cells in lung cancer.

The sample taken for sequencing was non-adjacent lung tissue. The origin of this receptor is a human donor with non-small cell lung cancer. The chain combines TRBV9 with TRBJ2-7; D is perhaps TRBD2 (6 bases). CDR3 region: CASSVDGTPSYEQYF. The CDR3 nucleotides are TGTGCCAGCAGCGTCGACGGGACTCCATCATACGAGCAGTACTTC.